This T cell receptor (beta chain) was sequenced for a study of shared clonotypes between healthy human individuals. On this clone: Its antigen is currently unknown.

Notes on the study in general: Clonotype sharing levels among donors were expected to vary with sequencing depth. Naive CD4 clonotype sharing across a handful of donors was 5% to 6%. Against clonotypes common to all four donors, non-shared ones had lower generation probabilities. Researchers sampled blood only, noting tissue repertoires likely differ.

Generated by immunoSEQ multiplex PCR, the TCRdb table keeps only in-frame clones and is missing some. The data contain about 1.4 million clones, roughly 96% of them singletons. CDR3 length: 14 amino acids. CDR1 and CDR2 (germline): MNHNS, SASEGT. V was trimmed by 7 bases and J by 0 bases, leaving 13 bases between them. The rearrangement links TRBV6-1 to TRBJ2-7; the D is unclear. Material: naive CD4+ T cells sorted from blood. Subset defined: CD45RA+ positively selected. The sequence was obtained from a man aged 25 to 45 in good health. The CDR3 loop reads CASTAGRSSYEQYF. CDR3 DNA sequence: TGTGCCAGCACGGCCGGAAGGAGCTCCTACGAGCAGTACTTC.